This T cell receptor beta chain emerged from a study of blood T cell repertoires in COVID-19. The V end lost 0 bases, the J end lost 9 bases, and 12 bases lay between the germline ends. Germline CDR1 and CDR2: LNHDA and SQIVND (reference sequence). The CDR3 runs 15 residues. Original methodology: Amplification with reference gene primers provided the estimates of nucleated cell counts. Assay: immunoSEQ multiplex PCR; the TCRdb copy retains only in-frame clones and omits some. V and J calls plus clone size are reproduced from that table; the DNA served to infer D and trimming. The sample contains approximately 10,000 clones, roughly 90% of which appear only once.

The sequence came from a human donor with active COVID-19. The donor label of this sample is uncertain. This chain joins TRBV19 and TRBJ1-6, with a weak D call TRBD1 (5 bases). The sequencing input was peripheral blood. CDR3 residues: CASSIEPGRSSPLHF. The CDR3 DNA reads TGTGCCAGTAGTATAGAACCAGGGCGGAGTTCACCCCTCCACTTT.